Listed here are 16 T cell receptor beta chains from one sample, sequenced in a study of response to subunit inactivated influenza vaccine. TCRdb fed the RT-PCR reads into MiXCR, producing one record per CDR3 protein. In the table there are about 620,000 distinct CDR3 sequences, about 11% of which are singletons. The sample consisted of PBMCs from blood, taken on the day of vaccination. The receptors come from a man aged 45 to 65 who received an inactivated influenza vaccine.

The table lists this clonotype with a few counts. J is TRBJ2-1 and V is TRBV27, with 10 bases identical to TRBD2. The V gene end was trimmed by 6 bases and the J gene end by 4 bases; junction bases not matched to a gene: 6. Looked up from germline, CDR1 is MNHEY and CDR2 is SMNVEV (reference sequence). The CDR3 has 15 amino acids. CDR3 nucleotide sequence: TGTGCCAGCAGGGGAGGGACTAGCGTTTACAATGAGCAGTTCTTC. This codes for CASRGGTSVYNEQFF.

This chain joins TRBV6-2 or TRBV6-3 and TRBJ2-1; 9 bases match TRBD2. V lost 6 bases and J lost 4; bases outside the gene matches: 7. The CDR3 is 15 residues long. Germline V gives CDR1 MNHEY, CDR2 SVGEGT. In DNA form, the CDR3 reads TGTGCCAGCAGCCGGACTAGCGAGGGGTACAATGAGCAGTTCTTC. Translation: CASSRTSEGYNEQFF.

In this sample, this clonotype turned up a few times. The V gene is TRBV29-1, the J gene TRBJ2-7; a possible D gene is TRBD2 (5 bases). Trimming took 6 bases from V and 3 from J, leaving 18 bases between them. CDR1 is SQVTM, CDR2 ANQGSEA, per germline. The CDR3 has 14 residues. The CDR3: CSVKRPGMVYEQYF. CDR3 in DNA: TGCAGCGTGAAAAGGCCGGGAATGGTCTACGAGCAGTACTTC.

The chain combines TRBV30 with TRBJ2-1; D may correspond to TRBD1 or TRBD2 (6 bases each). Germline CDR1 reads GTSNPN; CDR2 reads SVGIG (reference sequence). Trimming removed 0 bases at V and 4 bases at J, with 13 bases between. The CDR3 runs to 15 residues. The CDR3: CAWSVWGARYNEQFF. CDR3 bases: TGTGCCTGGAGTGTATGGGGGGCTAGATACAATGAGCAGTTCTTC.

The chain carries TRBV7-8 and TRBJ2-4; D unresolved. The CDR3 runs 15 residues. V was trimmed by 5 bases and J by 0 bases, leaving 11 bases between them. The germline V gene has CDR1 SGHVS and CDR2 FQNEAQ. CDR3 nucleotide sequence: TGTGCCAGCAGCCCCGTCCGTATAGCCAAAAACATTCAGTACTTC. Translating gives CASSPVRIAKNIQYF. The full variable domain, rest sourced from reference TRBV7-8 and TRBJ2-4, is GAGVSQSPRYKVAKRGQDVALRCDPISGHVSLFWYQQALGQGPEFLTYFQNEAQLDKSGLPSDRFFAERPEGSVSTLKIQRTQQEDSAVYLCASSPVRIAKNIQYFGAGTRLSVL.

This rearrangement joins TRBV5-1 to TRBJ2-2; no clear D. The CDR3 runs 15 residues. Trimming left V 6 bases short and J 0 bases short, with 12 bases between. CDR1 is SGHRS and CDR2 is YFSETQ in the germline V gene. The CDR3, as DNA: TGCGCCAGCAACCCAGAGCCGCCGAACACCGGGGAGCTGTTTTTT. It codes for CASNPEPPNTGELFF.

V and J are TRBV10-2 and TRBJ2-3; perhaps TRBD2 as D (5 bases). Germline values: CDR1 WSHSY, CDR2 SAAADI. The length of the CDR3 is 14 residues. Trimming left V 0 bases short and J 8 bases short, with 12 bases between. In nucleotides, the CDR3 is TGCGCCAGCAGTGAGTCGACTATTGTTGGTACGCAGTATTTT. Translated, it gives CASSESTIVGTQYF.

In this sample, this clonotype turned up a few times. V usage is TRBV12-3 or TRBV12-4 and J usage is TRBJ2-1, with D unresolved. Trimming removed 7 bases at V and 10 bases at J, with 17 bases between. This CDR3 is 13 amino acids long. CDR3: CASTEREGGEQFF. CDR3 nucleotide sequence: TGTGCCAGCACCGAACGAGAAGGTGGAGAGCAGTTCTTC.

This clonotype was detected only a few times. This chain links TRBV5-1 with TRBJ2-7; TRBD1 might be the D (5 bases). The germline V and J ends were trimmed by 0 bases and 0 bases, with 13 bases remaining between them. In germline, CDR1 is SGHRS, CDR2 YFSETQ. The CDR3 has 16 residues. The CDR3 protein is CASSLAAGSSSYEQYF. DNA of the CDR3: TGCGCCAGCAGCTTGGCCGCAGGGTCGAGCTCCTACGAGCAGTACTTC.

This chain joins TRBV5-1 and TRBJ2-1, with D maybe TRBD2 (6 bases). The CDR3 runs to 15 residues. V lost 4 bases and J 4 bases, leaving 15 bases between the germline ends. CDR1 SGHRS and CDR2 YFSETQ come from the germline V gene. The CDR3, as DNA: TGCGCCAGCAGCGTGATAGGGACTTCGTACAATGAGCAGTTCTTC. Translating it yields CASSVIGTSYNEQFF.

This clonotype has more than one count but fewer than ten. The chain has TRBV11-2 and TRBJ1-3, with 8 bases identical to TRBD1. Germline V gene sequence: CDR1 SGHAT, CDR2 FQNNGV. The J segment lost 2 bases and the V segment lost 8 bases, leaving 8 bases of the junction unmatched. This CDR3 region has 15 residues. CDR3 loop: CASHSYRGTGNTIYF. DNA of the CDR3: TGTGCCAGCCACAGCTACAGGGGGACTGGAAACACCATATATTTT.

V and J are TRBV7-2 and TRBJ2-7; TRBD1 or TRBD2 may be the D gene (5 bases each). From germline, CDR1 is SGHTA and CDR2 FQGNSA. CDR3 length: 16 amino acids. V was pared by 5 bases and J by 2 bases, with 19 bases between. CDR3 bases: TGTGCCAGCAGCCCCCCGGGTAGCCGAGGGGCCTACGAGCAGTACTTC. Amino acids: CASSPPGSRGAYEQYF.

This chain connects TRBV7-2 to TRBJ2-7; no definite D call. Germline CDR1 and CDR2: SGHTA and FQGNSA. Trimming pared 1 base from V and 0 bases from J, leaving 10 bases between. This CDR3 spans 15 amino acids. The CDR3 DNA sequence: TGTGCCAGCAGCTTAGACTTTCTTAGCTCCTACGAGCAGTACTTC. Amino acids: CASSLDFLSSYEQYF.

This chain links TRBV30 with TRBJ1-6, with D possibly being TRBD1 (5 bases). The CDR3 covers 15 residues. Germline CDR1 and CDR2: GTSNPN and SVGIG (reference sequence). The germline V and J ends were trimmed by 7 bases and 0 bases, with 13 bases remaining between them. The CDR3 bases are TGTGCCTCCCAGGGTGGCAGCTCCTATAATTCACCCCTCCACTTT. Translated, it gives CASQGGSSYNSPLHF.

The genes are TRBV20-1 and TRBJ2-1; tentative D call: TRBD1 (6 bases). V lost 2 bases and J lost 2, with 10 bases in between. Germline V gene lookup returns CDR1 DFQATT and CDR2 SNEGSKA (reference sequence). The CDR3 spans 14 residues. CDR3 DNA: TGCAGTGCTAGAAAGGGGGTTGCCTACAATGAGCAGTTCTTC. As protein: CSARKGVAYNEQFF.

This clonotype was counted only a few times. The CDR3 loop reads CSVLTGTGSTDTQYF. For the CDR3, the DNA is TGCAGTGTACTTACCGGGACAGGGAGCACAGATACGCAGTATTTT. This chain links TRBV20-1 with TRBJ2-3; 9 bases map to TRBD1. This CDR3 contains 15 residues. Looked up from germline, CDR1 is DFQATT and CDR2 is SNEGSKA (reference sequence). The J segment lost 0 bases and the V segment lost 7 bases, leaving 8 bases of the junction unmatched.